The sequence of this T cell receptor (beta chain) was determined in a study of technical replicates of blood from several donors. Here immunoSEQ multiplex PCR was the method, and the copy in TCRdb shows in-frame clones only, minus some. The table includes 76,000 or so clones, 80% to 90% detected once. The V end was cut by 1 base, the J end by 4 bases, with 11 bases between. The CDR3 has 14 amino acids. CDR1 SGHAT and CDR2 FQNNGV come from the germline V gene. Sequencing was performed on PBMCs. The V call is TRBV11-2, the J call TRBJ2-7; D remains ambiguous. The clonotype originates from a human donor in good health. Some clones in this sample may be carry-over from other donors' samples. The CDR3, as DNA: TGTGCCAGCAGCTTAGGGGCTAAAACTTACGAGCAGTACTTC. Encoded protein: CASSLGAKTYEQYF.